The source of this TCR beta chain is a study of cytomegalovirus exposure and HLA in healthy donors. The study's findings and limits: Using the classifier, cytomegalovirus status was reportedly diagnosed with high specificity and sensitivity. Most of the CMV-associated TCR beta chains (in a later analysis) appeared to be HLA-restricted. Later analysis associated a missense DCLRE1C variant with TCR beta V- and J-gene trimming.

The PCR was carried out with 60 Vbeta primers and 13 Jbeta primers. Here immunoSEQ multiplex PCR was the method, and the copy in TCRdb shows in-frame clones only, minus some. This sample carries 150,000 to 200,000 clones, 80% to 85% of them seen once, and the ten largest clones take about 0.24%. As to this clone: The antigen remains unidentified.

CDR1 is MNHNS and CDR2 is SASEGT in the germline V gene. Trimming removed 7 bases from V and 6 bases from J, with 16 bases in between. CDR3 size: 14 residues. The sequence came from a boy younger than 18 in good health and CMV-seronegative. The specimen sequenced was PBMCs. J is TRBJ2-1 and V is TRBV6-1, with D tentatively TRBD2 (6 bases). In nucleotides, the CDR3 is TGTGCCAGCACTCCGGGGACGGAGGGCAATGAGCAGTTCTTC. Its protein is CASTPGTEGNEQFF.